These 4 T cell receptor beta chains were sequenced from one sample in a study of human T cells and chemical hapten exposure. Stated time point: patch test 3, about 24 weeks after DPC sensitization. Regarding treatment: therapeutic diphenylcyclopropenone sensitization with weekly scalp DPC. MiXCR was run by TCRdb on the RACE reads, yielding one entry per CDR3 protein. The sample yields 100,000 or so distinct CDR3 sequences, roughly a third seen once. The material was whole blood, obtained in connection with sensitization to the hapten diphenylcyclopropenone (DPC). The receptors derive from a man aged 40-50 years with alopecia areata. Some clones in this sample may be carry-over from other donors' samples.

This clonotype turned up a few times. The J gene is TRBJ2-1, the V gene TRBV5-1; no clear D. This CDR3 region has 14 residues. The germline V and J ends were trimmed by 7 bases and 6 bases, with 17 bases remaining between them. CDR1 and CDR2 from the germline V gene are SGHRS and YFSETQ. Here the CDR3 DNA reads TGCGCCAGCGGAAGGAGTCCGGGTCGCAATGAGCAGTTCTTC. Translated, it gives CASGRSPGRNEQFF.

This clonotype appeared a few times. The V and J genes are TRBV12-3 or TRBV12-4 and TRBJ2-7, with D possibly matching TRBD1 (5 bases). The CDR3 is 12 amino acids. V was trimmed by 6 bases and J by 9 bases, leaving 15 bases between them. DNA for the CDR3: TGTGCCAGCAGCCCGACAGCGAAGGGGCAGTACTTC. Translation gives CASSPTAKGQYF.

This clonotype was observed a few times. The chain couples TRBV7-2 to TRBJ2-3; the D gene is possibly TRBD2 (5 bases). The CDR3 runs to 14 residues. Germline assignment: CDR1 SGHTA and CDR2 FQGNSA. V shed 8 bases and J shed 3 bases, with 15 bases lying between them. CDR3 residues: CASHPGDYTDTQYF. DNA for the CDR3: TGTGCCAGCCATCCCGGGGATTATACAGATACGCAGTATTTT.

V gene TRBV20-1 combines with J gene TRBJ2-3, with TRBD2 identical over 11 bases. CDR1 and CDR2 from the germline V gene are DFQATT and SNEGSKA (reference sequence). This CDR3 has 14 residues. V dropped 5 bases and J dropped 6; count of bases not matched to a gene: 7. CDR3 amino acids: CSALSGRGPDTQYF. The CDR3 DNA reads TGCAGTGCTCTTAGCGGGAGGGGGCCGGATACGCAGTATTTT.